A selection of T cell receptor beta chains follows, all from one sample in a study of cytomegalovirus exposure and HLA in healthy donors. Data came from immunoSEQ multiplex PCR; TCRdb stores just in-frame clones and leaves some out. The table includes 110,000 to 150,000 clones, just under 80% detected once. The sample taken for sequencing was PBMCs. The receptors here all came from a man aged 25 to 40 in good health and CMV-seronegative. Both conserved end residues are part of each CDR3. A D gene is named only where the DNA matches it firmly. For some rows the clone size is stated as once, few or many, or as a class when expanded; others skip it.

J: TRBJ2-7
V: TRBV4-1
D: -
size: -
DNA: TGCGCCAGCAGCCAAGATCAAGGGGATCCCTACGAGCAGTACTTC
CDR3: CASSQDQGDPYEQYF

J: TRBJ1-1
V: TRBV6-1
D: TRBD1
size: few
DNA: TGTGCCAGCAGGGGGGGACAGGTGAACACTGAAGCTTTCTTT
CDR3: CASRGGQVNTEAFF

J: TRBJ2-1
V: TRBV5-1
D: -
size: -
DNA: TGCGCCAGCGGTCCCCTGAGTGCCAATGAGCAGTTCTTC
CDR3: CASGPLSANEQFF

J: TRBJ1-1
V: TRBV2
D: -
size: few
DNA: TGTGCCAGCAGTGGGCAGATGAACACTGAAGCTTTCTTT
CDR3: CASSGQMNTEAFF

J: TRBJ2-7
V: TRBV5-1
D: -
size: -
DNA: TGCGCCAGCAGCTTAAATCCGGGAGTAAGGGAGCACGAGCAGTACTTC
CDR3: CASSLNPGVREHEQYF

J: TRBJ2-7
V: TRBV29-1
D: -
size: -
DNA: TGCAGCGTTGAAGATGACACTGAAAGCTCCTACGAGCAGTACTTC
CDR3: CSVEDDTESSYEQYF

J: TRBJ2-7
V: TRBV18
D: TRBD2
size: -
DNA: TGTGCCAGCTCACCACCTCGCCGCGGGAGTACGACCTACGAGCAGTACTTC
CDR3: CASSPPRRGSTTYEQYF

J: TRBJ1-4
V: TRBV5-1
D: -
size: -
DNA: TGCGCCAGCAGCTTCGGACAGCCAACTAATGAAAAACTGTTTTTT
CDR3: CASSFGQPTNEKLFF

J: TRBJ2-2
V: TRBV5-6
D: TRBD2
size: -
DNA: TGTGCCAGCAGCTTAAGCGGGATGAGGGCCGGGGAGCTGTTTTTT
CDR3: CASSLSGMRAGELFF

J: TRBJ2-3
V: TRBV6-6
D: -
size: once
DNA: TGTGCCAGCAGGGCGGGGTACACAGATACGCAGTATTTT
CDR3: CASRAGYTDTQYF

J: TRBJ2-7
V: TRBV2
D: -
size: -
DNA: TGTGCCAGCGGGGACACAGCCTACGAGCAGTACTTC
CDR3: CASGDTAYEQYF

J: TRBJ2-7
V: TRBV4-2
D: TRBD1
size: -
DNA: TGTGCCAGCAGCCCCGGGACAGGGAGGTACGAGCAGTACTTC
CDR3: CASSPGTGRYEQYF

J: TRBJ1-5
V: TRBV15
D: -
size: -
DNA: TGTGCCACCAGCAGCGGGGAGGGTTATAGCAATCAGCCCCAGCATTTT
CDR3: CATSSGEGYSNQPQHF

J: TRBJ1-2
V: TRBV7-9
D: TRBD1
size: -
DNA: TGTGCCAGCAGCTTTTGGCCGACGGGGACAGGGGTTTATGGCTACACCTTC
CDR3: CASSFWPTGTGVYGYTF

J: TRBJ1-4
V: TRBV5-1
D: -
size: -
DNA: TGCGCCAGCAGCAAGGCGGGGGCCCCCGGGGAAAAACTGTTTTTT
CDR3: CASSKAGAPGEKLFF

J: TRBJ2-2
V: TRBV11-2
D: -
size: -
DNA: TGTGCCAGCGCCCGGGCCGGGGAGCTGTTTTTT
CDR3: CASARAGELFF

J: TRBJ2-5
V: TRBV2
D: -
size: -
DNA: TGTGCCAGCAGTGTGAGTCTTCGAGAGACCCAGTACTTC
CDR3: CASSVSLRETQYF

J: TRBJ1-1
V: TRBV27
D: -
size: -
DNA: TGTGCCAGCAGTTTACGGGGGGAGGCCTGGATGAAAGCTTTCTTT
CDR3: CASSLRGEAWMKAFF

J: TRBJ2-5
V: TRBV9
D: TRBD1
size: -
DNA: TGTGCCAGCAGCGTAGGCGTGTTGGACAGGGCACAAGAGACCCAGTACTTC
CDR3: CASSVGVLDRAQETQYF

J: TRBJ1-1
V: TRBV19
D: -
size: once
DNA: TGTGCCAGTAGTTTCCCGGGACATTTAACTGAAGCTTTCTTT
CDR3: CASSFPGHLTEAFF

J: TRBJ2-5
V: TRBV5-1
D: TRBD1
size: -
DNA: TGCGCCAGCAGCGTCGGACAGGGATTGGAGACCCAGTACTTC
CDR3: CASSVGQGLETQYF

J: TRBJ1-5
V: TRBV7-2
D: -
size: -
DNA: TGTGCCAGCAGCTTAACGGAGGGGCAGCCCCAGCATTTT
CDR3: CASSLTEGQPQHF

J: TRBJ1-1
V: TRBV10-3
D: -
size: -
DNA: TGTGCCATATCGACAGGAATGAACACTGAAGCTTTCTTT
CDR3: CAISTGMNTEAFF

J: TRBJ2-1
V: TRBV29-1
D: TRBD1
size: few
DNA: TGCAGCGTTGAAGATCCGGGACAGTCCTACAATGAGCAGTTCTTC
CDR3: CSVEDPGQSYNEQFF

J: TRBJ1-5
V: TRBV2
D: -
size: -
DNA: TGTGCCAGCAGTGAAGCCCTCCCGAGGGTTTATAGCAATCAGCCCCAGCATTTT
CDR3: CASSEALPRVYSNQPQHF

J: TRBJ2-7
V: TRBV5-1
D: -
size: -
DNA: TGCGCCAGCAGCTTGGGGCAGGTCTACGAGCAGTACTTC
CDR3: CASSLGQVYEQYF

J: TRBJ2-5
V: TRBV10-3
D: -
size: -
DNA: TGTGCCATCAGTGAATCGGAGACCCAGTACTTC
CDR3: CAISESETQYF

J: TRBJ1-1
V: TRBV28
D: -
size: -
DNA: TGTGCCAGCAGTCTAATCGACGGAGCTGAAGCTTTCTTT
CDR3: CASSLIDGAEAFF

J: TRBJ2-5
V: TRBV5-4
D: TRBD1
size: -
DNA: TGTGCCAGCAGCCACGACTGGGACAGGGATGGAGAGACCCAGTACTTC
CDR3: CASSHDWDRDGETQYF

J: TRBJ2-1
V: TRBV28
D: -
size: -
DNA: TGTGCCAGCAGACCCTCTAGCGTGAGTCCCAATGAGCAGTTCTTC
CDR3: CASRPSSVSPNEQFF

J: TRBJ1-1
V: TRBV28
D: TRBD1
size: -
DNA: TGTGCCAGCAGTGTCCGGGACAGGGGGGTGACTGAAGCTTTCTTT
CDR3: CASSVRDRGVTEAFF

J: TRBJ2-5
V: TRBV5-4
D: TRBD2
size: -
DNA: TGTGCCAGCAGCATAGGACTAGCGGGGGTGGGTGAGACCCAGTACTTC
CDR3: CASSIGLAGVGETQYF

J: TRBJ2-7
V: TRBV7-9
D: -
size: -
DNA: TGTGCCAGCAGCTTAGGAGTGACAGCTACCTACGAGCAGTACTTC
CDR3: CASSLGVTATYEQYF

J: TRBJ1-5
V: TRBV6-5
D: -
size: -
DNA: TGTGCCAGCAGAGGGACTGGCAATCAGCCCCAGCATTTT
CDR3: CASRGTGNQPQHF